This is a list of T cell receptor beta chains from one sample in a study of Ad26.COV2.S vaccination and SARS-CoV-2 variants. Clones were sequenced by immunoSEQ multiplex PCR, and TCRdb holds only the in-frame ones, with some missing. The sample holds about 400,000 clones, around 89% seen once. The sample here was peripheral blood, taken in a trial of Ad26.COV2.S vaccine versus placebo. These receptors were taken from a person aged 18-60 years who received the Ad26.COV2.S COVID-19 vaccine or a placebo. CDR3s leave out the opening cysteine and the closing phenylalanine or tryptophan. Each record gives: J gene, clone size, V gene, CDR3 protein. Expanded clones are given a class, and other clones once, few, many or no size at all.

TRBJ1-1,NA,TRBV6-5,ASSIHGGSEAF
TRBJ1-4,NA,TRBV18,ASSPLDATNEKLF
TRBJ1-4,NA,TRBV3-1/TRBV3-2,ASKGPNEKLF
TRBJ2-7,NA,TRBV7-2,ASSPGLAAYEQY
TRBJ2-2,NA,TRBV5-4,ASSLGAGGFSLSGELF
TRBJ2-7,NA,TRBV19,ASSIGDSYEQY
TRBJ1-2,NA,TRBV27,ASSPAVWVPGSGYT
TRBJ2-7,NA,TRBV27,ASSPTSGSYEQY
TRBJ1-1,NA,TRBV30,AWSVLRAGPAF
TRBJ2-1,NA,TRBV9,ASSPRTSGGGSEQF
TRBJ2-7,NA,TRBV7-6,ASSPGGLWVEQY
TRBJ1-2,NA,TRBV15,ATSRDMGQRYGYT
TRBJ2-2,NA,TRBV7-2,ASSLGLEKTGELF
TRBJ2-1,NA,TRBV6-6,ASSLLGKPYNEQF
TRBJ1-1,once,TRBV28,ASSWGVTEAF
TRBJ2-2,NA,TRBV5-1,ASSLASGSSRIGELF
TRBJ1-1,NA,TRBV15,ATSRTGTNTEAF
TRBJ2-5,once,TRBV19,ASSIVLRETQY
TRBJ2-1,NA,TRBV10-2,ASSGSHEQF
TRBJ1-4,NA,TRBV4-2,ASSQGSTNEKLF
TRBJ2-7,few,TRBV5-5,ASSGTSTTYEQY
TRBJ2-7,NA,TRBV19,ASSRGQAYEQY
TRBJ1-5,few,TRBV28,ATLKPQGTKPQH
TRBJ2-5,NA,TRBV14,ASSLRQGIQETQY
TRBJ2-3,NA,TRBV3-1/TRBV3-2,ASSQGGRLGDTQY
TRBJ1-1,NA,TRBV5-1,ASSLVGRDEAF
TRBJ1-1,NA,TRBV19,ASSMGPGTMNTEAF
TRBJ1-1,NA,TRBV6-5,ASRHPMNTEAF
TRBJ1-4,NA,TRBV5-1,ASSLESRAGEKLF
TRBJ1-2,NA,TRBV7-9,ASSDYRQVFNYGYT
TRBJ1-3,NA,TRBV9,ASSPRRAGNTIY
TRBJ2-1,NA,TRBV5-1,ASSLALTGYNEQF
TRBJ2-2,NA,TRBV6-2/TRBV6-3,ASSYLDGLRF
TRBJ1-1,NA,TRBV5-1,ASSLAHPNPEAF
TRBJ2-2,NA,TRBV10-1,ASSSGQGIFGELF
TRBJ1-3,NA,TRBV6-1,ASSEFRGGGNTIY
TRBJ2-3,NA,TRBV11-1,ASSLRGVYTDTQY
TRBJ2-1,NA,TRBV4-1,ASSQGPQGFSYNEQF
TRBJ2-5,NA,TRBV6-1,ASSADRVQTQY
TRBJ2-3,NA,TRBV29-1,SASQSPSTDTQY
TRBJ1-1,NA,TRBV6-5,ASSADGTGAF
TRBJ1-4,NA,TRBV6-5,ASSYDGRTNEKLF
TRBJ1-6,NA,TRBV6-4,ASSDSSRDGSPLH
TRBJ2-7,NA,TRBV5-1,ASSLGPTTYEQY
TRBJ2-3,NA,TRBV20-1,SASKPDTQY
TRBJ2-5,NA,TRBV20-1,SASPTGKETQY
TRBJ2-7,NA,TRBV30,AWSVQRSYEQY
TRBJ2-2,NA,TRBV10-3,AISEPRTRPKTGELF
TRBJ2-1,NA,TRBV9,ASSGDLGDYNEQF
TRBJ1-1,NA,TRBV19,ASSITPDTEAF
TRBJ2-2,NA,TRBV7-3,ASSLDMNTGELF